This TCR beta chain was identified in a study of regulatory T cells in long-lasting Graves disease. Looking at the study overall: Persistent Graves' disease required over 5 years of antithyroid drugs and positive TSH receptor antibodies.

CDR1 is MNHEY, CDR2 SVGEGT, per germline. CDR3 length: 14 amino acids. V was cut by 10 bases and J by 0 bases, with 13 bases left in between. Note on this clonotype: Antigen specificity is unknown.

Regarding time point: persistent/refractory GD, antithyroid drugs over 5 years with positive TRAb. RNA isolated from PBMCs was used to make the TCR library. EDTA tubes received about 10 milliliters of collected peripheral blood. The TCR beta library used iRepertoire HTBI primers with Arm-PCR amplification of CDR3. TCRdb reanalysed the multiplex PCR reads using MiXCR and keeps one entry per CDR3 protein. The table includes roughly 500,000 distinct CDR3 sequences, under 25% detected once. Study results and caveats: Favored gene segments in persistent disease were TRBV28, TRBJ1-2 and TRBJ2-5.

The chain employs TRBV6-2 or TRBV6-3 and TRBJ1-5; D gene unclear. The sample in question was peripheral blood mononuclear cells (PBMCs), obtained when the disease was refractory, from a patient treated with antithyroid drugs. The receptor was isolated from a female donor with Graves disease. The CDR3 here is CATHRASSNQPQHF. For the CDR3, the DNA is TGTGCCACCCATCGAGCCTCTAGCAATCAGCCCCAGCATTTT.